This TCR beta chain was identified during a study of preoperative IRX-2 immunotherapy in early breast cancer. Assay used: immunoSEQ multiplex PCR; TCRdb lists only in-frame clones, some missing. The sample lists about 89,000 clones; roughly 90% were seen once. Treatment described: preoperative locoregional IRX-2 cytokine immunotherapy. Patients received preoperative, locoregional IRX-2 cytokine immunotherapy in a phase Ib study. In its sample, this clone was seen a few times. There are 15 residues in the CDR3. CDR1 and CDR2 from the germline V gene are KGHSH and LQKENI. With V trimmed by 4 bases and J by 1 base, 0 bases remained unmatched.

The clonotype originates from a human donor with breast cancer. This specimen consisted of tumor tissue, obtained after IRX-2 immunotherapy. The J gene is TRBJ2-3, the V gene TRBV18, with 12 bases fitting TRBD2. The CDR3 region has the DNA TGTGCCAGCTCACGACTAGCGGGGGGCACAGATACGCAGTATTTT. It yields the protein CASSRLAGGTDTQYF.